This T cell receptor beta chain derives from a study of blood T cells in healthy people across ages. From germline, CDR1 is SNHLY and CDR2 FYNNEI. CDR3 length: 14 amino acids. Trimming removed 4 bases from V and 0 bases from J, with 10 bases in between. There were healthy Caucasian individuals from Russia, aged about 6 to 100, serving as donors. The use of a sample-barcoded 5' primer and a J-beta primer mix characterized a second PCR of about 7 to 12 cycles. TCRdb itself ran the 5' RACE reads through MiXCR, one entry per CDR3 protein. The sample has almost 550,000 distinct CDR3 sequences; around 24% are singletons. The data were also submitted as part of a second study, on T cells of mothers and their children.

This sequence originates from a boy aged 5-17 years in good health. The rearrangement joins TRBV2 to TRBJ2-7; D is ambiguous. The sequenced material came from blood. CDR3 in amino acids: CASSARTASYEQYF. The DNA of the CDR3 is TGTGCCAGCAGTGCGAGGACCGCCTCCTACGAGCAGTACTTC.